The 3 T cell receptor beta chains in this list originate from one sample, sequenced in a study of cytomegalovirus exposure and HLA in healthy donors. This PCR relied on a set of 60 Vbeta primers and 13 Jbeta primers. Method: immunoSEQ multiplex PCR; TCRdb's copy keeps in-frame clones and lacks some. The repertoire consists of some 190,000 clones, with 79% occurring once and the leading ten covering 1.5% to 2%. What was sequenced was PBMCs. Source of these receptors: a woman aged 18-30 years in good health and CMV-seronegative.

The rearrangement links TRBV4-1 to TRBJ2-3; 12 bases match TRBD2. The germline V gene has CDR1 MGHRA and CDR2 YSYEKL. Trimming removed 4 bases from V and 4 bases from J; junction bases left unmatched: 9. The CDR3 contains 17 residues. The CDR3 sequence is CASSLASTSGRPDTQYF. Written as DNA, the CDR3 is TGCGCCAGCAGCCTAGCCTCCACTAGCGGGAGGCCAGATACGCAGTATTTT.

V gene TRBV11-1 combines with J gene TRBJ2-3; 9 bases are shared with TRBD1. V shed 5 bases and J 0 bases; nucleotides not matched to a gene: 9. Germline V gives CDR1 SGHAT, CDR2 FQDESV (reference sequence). The CDR3 length is 17 residues. As DNA, the CDR3 is TGTGCCAGCAGCGGGACAGGGACCCACTCTAGCACAGATACGCAGTATTTT. This codes for CASSGTGTHSSTDTQYF.

This rearrangement joins TRBV6-5 to TRBJ1-1; TRBD1 is a possible D gene (6 bases). CDR3 size: 13 residues. Germline assignment: CDR1 MNHEY and CDR2 SVGAGI. The V gene lost 6 bases and the J gene lost 4 bases, with 12 bases spanning the gap. This chain's CDR3 is CASRYNRATEAFF. CDR3 DNA sequence: TGTGCCAGCAGGTACAACAGGGCCACTGAAGCTTTCTTT.